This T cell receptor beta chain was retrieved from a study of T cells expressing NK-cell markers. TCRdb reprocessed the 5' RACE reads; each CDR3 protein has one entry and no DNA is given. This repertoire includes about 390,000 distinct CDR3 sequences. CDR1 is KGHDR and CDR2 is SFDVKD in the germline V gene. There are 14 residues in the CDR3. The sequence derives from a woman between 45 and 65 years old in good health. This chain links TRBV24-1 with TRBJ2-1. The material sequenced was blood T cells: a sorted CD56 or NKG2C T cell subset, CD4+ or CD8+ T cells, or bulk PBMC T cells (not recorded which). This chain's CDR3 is CATSDWVFGWEQFF.